Listed below are T cell receptor beta chains from one sample, sequenced in a study of regulatory T cells in long-lasting Graves disease. TCRdb called the multiplex PCR reads again in MiXCR, with one record for every CDR3 protein. The sample carries 250,000 or so distinct CDR3 sequences, around 20% recorded once. The starting material was peripheral blood mononuclear cells (PBMCs), obtained at new diagnosis, from a patient treated with antithyroid drugs. Every receptor here comes from a female donor with Graves disease. The CDR3 runs from the conserved cysteine through the conserved F or W. D genes are given only for firm matches.

CDR3aa,v_gene,d_gene
CASSSQKRGPDTQYF,TRBV28,TRBD2
CSVEKGGGRDTQYF,TRBV29-1,-
CASSFRGRENYGYTF,TRBV7-9,-
CASGKPGHGTGELFF,TRBV12-5,-
CASSRQGLHTEAFF,TRBV28,-
CASSRTRGPSTGNTIYF,TRBV18,-
CASSHLGGTGELFF,TRBV6-1,-
CASSAGTGAYNEQFF,TRBV11-1,TRBD1
CASSYGDPRSPQYF,TRBV6-5,-
CASSLGTGSYNEQFF,TRBV7-2,-
CASSQGPLLAGMDTQYF,TRBV4-3,TRBD2
CASSFRGPGGLADTQYF,TRBV12-3/TRBV12-4,-
CASSINAYYGYTF,TRBV5-1,-
CASSQPGLNTEAFF,TRBV4-2,-
CASSASGGTNQETQYF,TRBV18,TRBD2
CASSESDYEQYF,TRBV2,-
CSARHPSGRTDTQYF,TRBV20-1,TRBD2
CASSSKGLGTYGYTF,TRBV5-4,-
CASSLSRLGYDQPQHF,TRBV12-3/TRBV12-4,-
CSAPKAGGLDGELFF,TRBV20-1,TRBD2
CASSYDRAGANVLTF,TRBV7-9,TRBD1
CSARSPRGDYEQYF,TRBV20-1,-
CASSTTASASSYEQYF,TRBV6-1,-
CASGLSPESQYF,TRBV12-5,-
CASSLVGGADTQYF,TRBV11-2,TRBD1
CASKWGFGTDTQYF,TRBV2,-
CASSTGGLGRVEAFF,TRBV28,-
CASSFFGMSSYNEQFF,TRBV27,-
CASSLGDYQYQETQYF,TRBV5-1,TRBD2
CASSIQGTEYNEQFF,TRBV6-2/TRBV6-3,TRBD1
CASSFGGPDTQYF,TRBV6-1,-
CSAPPRTSGSDEQFF,TRBV20-1,TRBD2
CASSRVLGDTQYF,TRBV5-1,-
CASSLNHGAANTEAFF,TRBV11-2,-
CASSQDQGNTGELFF,TRBV4-3,-
CASNQGHTTGETQYF,TRBV5-1,-
CASRVFLGQDDTEAFF,TRBV19,TRBD1
CASSLATSNTEAFF,TRBV5-1,-
CASSLGQWNEKLFF,TRBV19,TRBD1
CASSFFASTDTQYF,TRBV7-6,-
CASSVAMSREGAFF,TRBV9,-
CASSYLGTSGATDTQYF,TRBV7-3,TRBD2
CAARDRGEPGYGYTF,TRBV6-1,TRBD1
CASSRAPWDGIYGYTF,TRBV28,-
CASSQVTGSNSPLHF,TRBV4-3,-
CASSTVLTRTDTQYF,TRBV5-8,-
CASSPRTGELTDTQYF,TRBV7-2,TRBD1
CASSQGQGGGYTF,TRBV6-1,TRBD1
CASSVGLAVDNEQFF,TRBV9,TRBD2